A single TCR beta chain is shown here with its context. In this sample, this clonotype turned up many times. Its antigen is still unknown. It has no much larger one-base neighbor in the sample; base qualities were not kept. Library construction relied on 5' RACE. Sequencer: Illumina HiSeq 2000. Template switching added a universal primer binding site, and the final cDNA carried a unique molecular identifier that allowed TCR cDNA molecules to be counted accurately. First-strand cDNA for TCR alpha and beta chains was synthesized from specific primers in the conserved constant-segment region. To control for contamination, every cDNA library was double barcoded, receiving both a SMART-Mk sample barcode and Illumina barcodes. TruSeq adapter sequences along with Illumina sample barcodes were introduced in two successive PCR steps. The TCR alpha and beta cDNA libraries were sequenced on the Illumina HiSeq platform using custom primers. Under the source paper's analysis protocol: Unique molecular identifiers were extracted from raw reads with MiGEC, and CDR3 positions were determined with MiXCR. Recombination models were inferred per individual with the repgenHMM and IGoR tools using an EM algorithm. The tcR package in R was used for shared clonotype analysis, with sharing normalized by the product of cloneset sizes. Out-of-frame nonproductive sequences were analyzed to study raw recombination free of thymic and clonal selection effects. TCRdb trimmed public reads at Q25 via fastp, called clones via MiXCR and kept in-frame beta chains. Under each unique CDR3 protein, matching rows form one entry showing the most common genes and DNA. It is TCRdb's table, rather than the study itself, that gives the V and J calls and clone size. Across this sample there are roughly 150,000 distinct CDR3 sequences, with roughly 3.2% seen only once. The top ten clones comprise more than 7% of the sample.

The record originates from a study of identical twins (dated by TCRdb to 2015 to 2016). Study-wide context: To test whether fetal clonotypes persist, the study used deep sequencing on TCR alpha and beta repertoires from monozygotic twins, unrelated adults of various ages, and cord blood. To rule out contamination, the twin experiments were replicated at different times with different library preparation protocols.

The paper's findings and limits, for the study overall: Invariant T cells such as MAIT and iNKT could partly confound zero-insertion analyses, although diverse VJ usage argued against such confounding for most clonotypes. Fewer insertions were carried by abundant cord blood beta clonotypes, a similar but weaker trend appeared in young adult naive repertoires, and no such trend appeared in memory repertoires. In monozygotic twins, recombination models systematically underestimated out-of-frame TCR alpha sharing, but the models matched the sharing seen between unrelated individuals. A weaker excess of twin sharing was found in beta out-of-frame sequences because the signal-to-noise ratio was lowered by fewer shared sequences. Compared with coincidental sharing between unrelated individuals, out-of-frame TCR alpha sequences shared between twins had an excess of sequences with low generation probability. Conclusions relied on cross-sectional statistical analysis, since the same donors could not be followed over many years.

Only healthy Caucasian donors were included. Miltenyi CD45RO+ enrichment and human naive T-cell isolation kits were used to isolate memory (CD45RO+) and naive T cells from PBMC. Its CDR3 holds 14 amino acids, cysteine through phenylalanine. The read is trimmed to its CDR3 DNA, 42 bases read in frame from base 1. CDR1 and CDR2 are read off the germline V gene (reference sequence) as LGHDT and YNNKEL. V was cut back by 1 base and J by 5 bases, leaving a gap of 11 bases between them. The sequence links TRBV3-1 to TRBJ1-1, with no reliable assignment of the D segment. Sequencing used memory T cells sorted from blood. The sample's cell subset or site label, in plain terms: CD45RO+ enriched T cells. The source is a man aged 18-30 years in good health. The DNA reads as follows: TGTGCCAGCAGCCAAGCGTCGGTGAGAACTGAAGCTTTCTTT. It translates to CASSQASVRTEAFF.